This T cell receptor (beta chain) stems from a study of T cell changes during pregnancy in multiple sclerosis. V lost 8 bases and J lost 4; bases outside the gene matches: 14. The germline gives CDR1 MDHEN, CDR2 SYDVKM. This CDR3 has 15 residues. The table came from immunoSEQ multiplex PCR; TCRdb's copy has only in-frame clones and leaves some out. Found here are around 61,000 clones, around 90% of them singletons; the top ten hold roughly 1.4%. Sequencing was performed on peripheral blood, taken in the third trimester of pregnancy. The clonotype was recovered from a female donor in good health, enrolled as a control in a pregnancy study. V is TRBV28 and J is TRBJ2-7, with 7 nucleotides matching TRBD1. The CDR3 DNA reads as TGTGCCAGCCACCCGAGACAGGGCTTGGGGTACGAGCAGTACTTC. Amino acids: CASHPRQGLGYEQYF.